A single sample gave rise to the 5 T cell receptor beta chains below, sequenced in a study of T cells expressing NK-cell markers. TCRdb reprocessed the 5' RACE reads and keeps a single row for each CDR3 protein, giving no DNA. The sample holds roughly 180,000 distinct CDR3 sequences. Source material: blood T cells: a sorted CD56 or NKG2C T cell subset, CD4+ or CD8+ T cells, or bulk PBMC T cells (not recorded which). The receptors were gathered from a woman between 18 and 70 years old in good health.

V is TRBV20-1 and J is TRBJ2-3; TCRdb returns TRBD2, unconfirmable since there is no DNA. Germline V gene sequence: CDR1 DFQATT, CDR2 SNEGSKA (reference sequence). The CDR3 extends over 17 amino acids. CDR3: CSARPSPGTSVGDTQYF.

The rearrangement joins TRBV27 to TRBJ1-6; the D gene TCRdb calls, TRBD1, cannot be checked with no DNA. The CDR3 contains 14 residues. Germline V lookup: CDR1 MNHEY, CDR2 SMNVEV (reference sequence). The CDR3 spells CASSGDRRNSPLHF.

The chain links TRBV20-1 to TRBJ2-2. This CDR3 region has 14 residues. Germline V gene sequence: CDR1 DFQATT, CDR2 SNEGSKA (reference sequence). The chain's CDR3 is CSARVLGNTGELFF.

The chain employs TRBV4-1 and TRBJ1-1; the TCRdb D gene call, TRBD1, has no DNA to confirm it. CDR3 length equals 14 residues. Germline V gives CDR1 MGHRA, CDR2 YSYEKL. The CDR3: CASSSYRVGTEAFF.

V is TRBV25-1 and J is TRBJ1-1; the D call from TCRdb, TRBD1, cannot be confirmed without DNA. In germline, CDR1 is MGHDK, CDR2 SYGVNS. The CDR3 covers 14 residues. The CDR3 protein is CASSEYQGGTEAFF.